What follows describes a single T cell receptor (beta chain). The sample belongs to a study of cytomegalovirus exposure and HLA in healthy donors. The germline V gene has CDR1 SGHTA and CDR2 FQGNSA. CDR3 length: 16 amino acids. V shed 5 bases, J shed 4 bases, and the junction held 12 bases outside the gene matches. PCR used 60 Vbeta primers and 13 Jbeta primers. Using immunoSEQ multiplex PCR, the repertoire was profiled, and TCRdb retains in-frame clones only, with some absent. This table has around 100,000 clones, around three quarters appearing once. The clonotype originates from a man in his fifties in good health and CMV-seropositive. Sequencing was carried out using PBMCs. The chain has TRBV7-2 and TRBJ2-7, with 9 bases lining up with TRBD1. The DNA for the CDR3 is TGTGCCAGCAGCCAAAGTATCGGGACAGGGATTTACGAGCAGTACTTC. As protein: CASSQSIGTGIYEQYF.